Listed below are T cell receptor beta chains from one sample, sequenced in a study of shared clonotypes between healthy human individuals. Sequencing used immunoSEQ multiplex PCR; TCRdb keeps in-frame clones, though not all of them. The sample yields some 2,400,000 clones, approximately 94% seen once. Input material: naive CD4+ T cells sorted from blood. All receptors derive from a man aged 18 to 35 in good health. The CDR3 runs from the conserved cysteine through the conserved F or W. D genes are given only for firm matches. Rows give clone size only sometimes, using once, few, many, or a class for an expanded clone.

v_call: TRBV2; clone_size: .; d_call: .; j_call: TRBJ1-2; cdr3_nt: TGTGCCAGCAGGATAGGTGAGGCCAGACAATATGGCTACACCTTC; cdr3_aa: CASRIGEARQYGYTF
v_call: TRBV4-3; clone_size: .; d_call: .; j_call: TRBJ2-1; cdr3_nt: TGCGCCAGCAGCCAAGATCTCAGGACCAACAATGAGCAGTTCTTC; cdr3_aa: CASSQDLRTNNEQFF
v_call: TRBV19; clone_size: once; d_call: TRBD1; j_call: TRBJ1-5; cdr3_nt: TGTGCCAGTAGTCTAATGGGACAGGGGGTTCAGCCCCAGCATTTT; cdr3_aa: CASSLMGQGVQPQHF
v_call: TRBV6-5; clone_size: .; d_call: .; j_call: TRBJ2-3; cdr3_nt: TGTGCCAGCAGTCTGGACGGCACAGATACGCAGTATTTT; cdr3_aa: CASSLDGTDTQYF
v_call: TRBV4-1; clone_size: .; d_call: .; j_call: TRBJ2-2; cdr3_nt: TGCGCCAGCAGCCAAGATCGCGGCATTAAAAACACCGGGGAGCTGTTTTTT; cdr3_aa: CASSQDRGIKNTGELFF
v_call: TRBV30; clone_size: once; d_call: .; j_call: TRBJ2-6; cdr3_nt: TGTGCCTGGAGTCCTCAACGGACCTCTCTCGCCAACGTCCTGACTTTC; cdr3_aa: CAWSPQRTSLANVLTF
v_call: TRBV27; clone_size: .; d_call: .; j_call: TRBJ1-6; cdr3_nt: TGTGCCAGCAGTTTCTGGATTAATTCACCCCTCCACTTT; cdr3_aa: CASSFWINSPLHF
v_call: TRBV7-2; clone_size: .; d_call: .; j_call: TRBJ2-3; cdr3_nt: TGTGCCAGCAGCTTCACGGGAGTGATAGATACGCAGTATTTT; cdr3_aa: CASSFTGVIDTQYF
v_call: TRBV6-5; clone_size: few; d_call: .; j_call: TRBJ2-5; cdr3_nt: TGTGCCAGCAGTTACGGGACATTACAAGAGACCCAGTACTTC; cdr3_aa: CASSYGTLQETQYF
v_call: TRBV30; clone_size: .; d_call: .; j_call: TRBJ1-5; cdr3_nt: TGTGCCTGGAGCAAAATGGGGGATCAGCCCCAGCATTTT; cdr3_aa: CAWSKMGDQPQHF
v_call: TRBV11-2; clone_size: once; d_call: TRBD2; j_call: TRBJ2-3; cdr3_nt: TGTGCCAGCAGCTTTACTAGCGGGAGCGCAGATACGCAGTATTTT; cdr3_aa: CASSFTSGSADTQYF
v_call: TRBV19; clone_size: .; d_call: .; j_call: TRBJ1-3; cdr3_nt: TGTGCCAGCCGACTCCCCTCTGGAAACACCATATATTTT; cdr3_aa: CASRLPSGNTIYF
v_call: TRBV15; clone_size: .; d_call: .; j_call: TRBJ2-2; cdr3_nt: TGTGCCACCAGCAGAGACCCGCAGAGCACCGGGGAGCTGTTTTTT; cdr3_aa: CATSRDPQSTGELFF
v_call: TRBV10-3; clone_size: .; d_call: TRBD2; j_call: TRBJ2-5; cdr3_nt: TGTGCCATCGGAGGCAGCGGGGGGGCCCCAGAGACCCAGTACTTC; cdr3_aa: CAIGGSGGAPETQYF
v_call: TRBV5-1; clone_size: .; d_call: TRBD1; j_call: TRBJ1-6; cdr3_nt: TGCGCCAGCAGCTCACGGACAGGGGGATCACCCCTCCACTTT; cdr3_aa: CASSSRTGGSPLHF
v_call: TRBV28; clone_size: .; d_call: .; j_call: TRBJ2-3; cdr3_nt: TGTGCCAGCAGACTCAATCGACTGGGCTCGCCCACAGATACGCAGTATTTT; cdr3_aa: CASRLNRLGSPTDTQYF
v_call: TRBV5-6; clone_size: once; d_call: TRBD1; j_call: TRBJ1-2; cdr3_nt: TGTGCCAGCAGCTTACAGGGGAGAGGCTACACCTTC; cdr3_aa: CASSLQGRGYTF
v_call: TRBV5-5; clone_size: .; d_call: .; j_call: TRBJ1-1; cdr3_nt: TGTGCCAGCAGCTTCGGCGCTGGGAACACTGAAGCTTTCTTT; cdr3_aa: CASSFGAGNTEAFF
v_call: TRBV5-1; clone_size: .; d_call: TRBD1; j_call: TRBJ2-7; cdr3_nt: TGCGCCAGCAGCTTGGCAGGGACAGACAAATACGAGCAGTACTTC; cdr3_aa: CASSLAGTDKYEQYF
v_call: TRBV5-6; clone_size: .; d_call: .; j_call: TRBJ2-1; cdr3_nt: TGTGCCAGCACCCTAGAGAGACGGACAGCGAAACTTGAGCAGTTCTTC; cdr3_aa: CASTLERRTAKLEQFF
v_call: TRBV9; clone_size: .; d_call: .; j_call: TRBJ2-5; cdr3_nt: TGTGCCAGCAGTCCGGGCGGGCCCGTAAGAGAGACCCAGTACTTC; cdr3_aa: CASSPGGPVRETQYF
v_call: TRBV7-6; clone_size: .; d_call: .; j_call: TRBJ2-7; cdr3_nt: TGTGCCAGCAGCCACGGGCTCCACTTC; cdr3_aa: CASSHGLHF
v_call: TRBV6-1; clone_size: once; d_call: TRBD1; j_call: TRBJ1-5; cdr3_nt: TGTGCCAGCAGTGAACCCAGGGGGCGTAAAGGCAATCAGCCCCAGCATTTT; cdr3_aa: CASSEPRGRKGNQPQHF
v_call: TRBV5-1; clone_size: .; d_call: TRBD2; j_call: TRBJ2-3; cdr3_nt: TGCGCCAGCAGCGAACTAGCGGTAACCTCTCGGGGAGATACGCAGTATTTT; cdr3_aa: CASSELAVTSRGDTQYF
v_call: TRBV10-3; clone_size: .; d_call: .; j_call: TRBJ2-5; cdr3_nt: TGTGCCATCAGTCCCCGACAGTTACAAGAGACCCAGTACTTC; cdr3_aa: CAISPRQLQETQYF
v_call: TRBV6-5; clone_size: .; d_call: .; j_call: TRBJ1-4; cdr3_nt: TGTGCCAGCAGTTACCTCAGGGGAGGTGAAAAACTGTTTTTT; cdr3_aa: CASSYLRGGEKLFF
v_call: TRBV27; clone_size: .; d_call: .; j_call: TRBJ1-2; cdr3_nt: TGTGCCAGCAGTCCAGGCCCCTCTAACTATGGCTACACCTTC; cdr3_aa: CASSPGPSNYGYTF
v_call: TRBV5-1; clone_size: .; d_call: .; j_call: TRBJ1-1; cdr3_nt: TGCGCCAGCAGCTTGGTTGGGGCCGGCACTGAAGCTTTCTTT; cdr3_aa: CASSLVGAGTEAFF
v_call: TRBV5-8; clone_size: .; d_call: TRBD1; j_call: TRBJ2-7; cdr3_nt: TGTGCCAGCAGACTGGAACAGGGGGCAGGAACTAGAGAGCAGTACTTC; cdr3_aa: CASRLEQGAGTREQYF
v_call: TRBV28; clone_size: .; d_call: .; j_call: TRBJ1-5; cdr3_nt: TGTGCCAGCGCCCAGCTTAGCAATCAGCCCCAGCATTTT; cdr3_aa: CASAQLSNQPQHF
v_call: TRBV6-1; clone_size: once; d_call: TRBD1; j_call: TRBJ1-2; cdr3_nt: TGTGCCAGCAGGGCGACAGGGCTCCTCTTTGGCTACACCTTC; cdr3_aa: CASRATGLLFGYTF
v_call: TRBV30; clone_size: .; d_call: .; j_call: TRBJ1-3; cdr3_nt: TGTGCCTGGAGTGAACTCTCTGGAAACACCATATATTTT; cdr3_aa: CAWSELSGNTIYF
v_call: TRBV2; clone_size: .; d_call: TRBD1; j_call: TRBJ1-2; cdr3_nt: TGTGCCAGCAACCAACAGGGGATCAGCTATGGCTACACCTTC; cdr3_aa: CASNQQGISYGYTF
v_call: TRBV2; clone_size: .; d_call: TRBD1; j_call: TRBJ2-2; cdr3_nt: TGTGCCAGCAGATCGGGACAGGGGAACACCGGGGAGCTGTTTTTT; cdr3_aa: CASRSGQGNTGELFF
v_call: TRBV7-3; clone_size: .; d_call: TRBD1; j_call: TRBJ1-2; cdr3_nt: TGTGCCAGCAGCTTCCCAGGGGGCTATGGCTACACCTTC; cdr3_aa: CASSFPGGYGYTF